These T cell receptor beta chains were read from a single sample in a study of T cells in Graves' hyperthyroidism and ophthalmopathy. TCRdb passed the multiplex PCR reads through MiXCR, listing each CDR3 protein once. The repertoire consists of 600,000 to 650,000 distinct CDR3 sequences, with under 25% occurring once and the leading ten covering 30% to 40%. The specimen sequenced was blood. All receptors derive from a young man with Graves' ophthalmopathy. Each CDR3 is given with its conserved first and last residue. A D gene is named only where the DNA matches it firmly. Rows give clone size only sometimes, using once, few, many, or a class for an expanded clone.

>TRBV6-6|few|TRBJ2-1|.
CASSYSSLGGNNEQFF
TGTGCCAGCAGTTACTCCTCTCTCGGCGGGAACAATGAGCAGTTCTTC
>TRBV2|many|TRBJ1-5|.
CASSEAENSNQPQHF
TGTGCCAGCAGTGAGGCTGAGAATAGCAATCAGCCCCAGCATTTT
>TRBV6-2/TRBV6-3|few|TRBJ1-1|.
CASGWGGRTEAFF
TGTGCCAGCGGGTGGGGGGGGCGAACTGAAGCTTTCTTT
>TRBV11-2|.|TRBJ2-2|.
CASTRGGGELFF
TGTGCCAGCACCCGGGGAGGCGGGGAGCTGTTTTTT
>TRBV27|many|TRBJ1-5|.
CASSPKQGGQPQHF
TGTGCCAGCAGTCCAAAACAGGGAGGTCAGCCCCAGCATTTT
>TRBV5-1|.|TRBJ2-7|.
CASSPRDPLSSEQYF
TGCGCCAGCAGCCCTCGGGACCCTCTATCCTCCGAGCAGTACTTC
>TRBV6-6|.|TRBJ1-6|TRBD1
CASSYRQGPQPLHF
TGTGCCAGCAGTTACCGACAGGGGCCTCAGCCCCTCCACTTT
>TRBV10-2|once|TRBJ2-4|.
CASRTEDGENIQYF
TGCGCCAGCAGAACTGAGGACGGAGAAAACATTCAGTACTTC
>TRBV11-1|many|TRBJ2-5|TRBD1
CASSYGKTGGQETQYF
TGTGCCAGCAGCTACGGGAAGACAGGGGGGCAAGAGACCCAGTACTTC
>TRBV4-3|.|TRBJ1-4|.
CASSQVQGGEKLFF
TGCGCCAGCAGCCAAGTGCAAGGGGGTGAAAAACTGTTTTTT
>TRBV12-3/TRBV12-4|.|TRBJ2-2|TRBD2
CASSPVAGGVTGELFF
TGTGCCAGCAGTCCGGTAGCGGGAGGGGTCACCGGGGAGCTGTTTTTT
>TRBV6-1|many|TRBJ2-7|.
CASRLNDEQYF
TGTGCCAGCAGACTCAATGACGAGCAGTACTTC
>TRBV10-3|many|TRBJ1-5|.
CAISERDTKLQHF
TGTGCCATCAGTGAGCGGGACACCAAACTCCAGCATTTT
>TRBV7-2|.|TRBJ1-5|.
CASSLSRNQPQHF
TGTGCCAGCAGCTTAAGCCGTAATCAGCCCCAGCATTTT
>TRBV12-3/TRBV12-4|many|TRBJ2-7|TRBD1
CASRYRGHEQYF
TGTGCCAGCAGGTACAGGGGCCACGAGCAGTACTTC
>TRBV6-1|many|TRBJ2-3|.
CASEGGATDTQYF
TGTGCCAGCGAGGGGGGGGCCACAGATACGCAGTATTTT
>TRBV5-6|.|TRBJ1-2|.
CASSLPLRAGYGYTF
TGTGCCAGCAGCTTGCCCCTCCGGGCGGGCTACGGCTACACCTTC
>TRBV6-1|many|TRBJ1-1|.
CASSFQGMNTEAFF
TGTGCCAGCAGTTTTCAGGGGATGAACACTGAAGCTTTCTTT
>TRBV12-3/TRBV12-4|few|TRBJ2-5|.
CASSSQGGQGTQYF
TGTGCCAGCAGTTCCCAGGGGGGGCAAGGGACCCAGTACTTC
>TRBV12-3/TRBV12-4|many|TRBJ1-4|.
CASSARGGGEKLFF
TGTGCCAGCAGTGCTCGGGGGGGAGGTGAAAAACTGTTTTTT